This passage covers 20 T cell receptor beta chains from one sample sequenced in a study of blood T cell repertoires in COVID-19. Repertoires were generated with immunoSEQ multiplex PCR, while TCRdb's copy carries only in-frame clones and drops some. The data contain over 250,000 clones, about 81% of them seen just once; the ten biggest clones take up around 1.6%. The sequenced sample consisted of peripheral blood. The origin of the receptors is a human donor with COVID-19, enrolled during active disease. The donor label of this sample is uncertain.

The chain joins TRBV6-4 to TRBJ1-1; D ambiguous. Germline CDR1 and CDR2: MRHNA and SNTAGT. The ends were cut back, 3 bases at V and 0 bases at J, with 17 bases in the middle. There are 17 residues in the CDR3. CDR3 amino acids: CASSEHLAHAVNTEAFF. As DNA, the CDR3 is TGTGCCAGCAGTGAGCACTTAGCCCACGCCGTGAACACTGAAGCTTTCTTT.

V and J are TRBV2 and TRBJ2-3; D is perhaps TRBD2 (6 bases). CDR1 is SNHLY, CDR2 FYNNEI, per germline. The CDR3 loop spans 15 amino acids. Deletions cut 6 bases from V and 5 bases from J, with 18 bases between. CDR3 protein: CASRGANGGRDTQYF. CDR3 DNA sequence: TGTGCCAGCAGGGGAGCAAATGGGGGGAGAGATACGCAGTATTTT. Full variable domain (outside the CDR3, taken from reference TRBV2 and TRBJ2-3): EPEVTQTPSHQVTQMGQEVILRCVPISNHLYFYWYRQILGQKVEFLVSFYNNEISEKSEIFDDQFSVERPDGSNFTLKIRSTKLEDSAMYFCASRGANGGRDTQYFGPGTRLTVL.

The V and J genes are TRBV27 and TRBJ2-7; a possible D gene is TRBD2 (5 bases). V lost 6 bases to trimming and J lost 5 bases, with 14 bases between them. Germline V lookup: CDR1 MNHEY, CDR2 SMNVEV (reference sequence). The CDR3 extends over 13 amino acids. CDR3: CASSSATGDEQYF. As DNA, the CDR3 is TGTGCCAGCAGCTCAGCCACCGGGGACGAGCAGTACTTC.

The chain is built from TRBV7-9 and TRBJ2-1, with 7 bases identical to TRBD2. The CDR3 length is 12 residues. Germline V gene sequence: CDR1 SEHNR, CDR2 FQNEAQ (reference sequence). J lost 16 bases, V lost 5 bases, and 11 bases had no gene match. This CDR3 is CASSLDRDYGFF. Here the CDR3 DNA reads TGTGCCAGCAGCCTCGATAGGGACTACGGTTTCTTC.

This sequence joins TRBV18 and TRBJ2-1; 9 positions agree with TRBD1. CDR1 and CDR2 (germline): KGHSH, LQKENI. The trim removed 3 bases at V and 2 bases at J, leaving 2 bases unmatched. This CDR3 spans 15 amino acids. CDR3 loop: CASSPGTGPYNEQFF. The CDR3 DNA is TGTGCCAGCTCACCTGGGACAGGGCCCTACAATGAGCAGTTCTTC.

The chain employs TRBV5-1 and TRBJ2-3, with 9 bases identical to TRBD2. Looked up from germline, CDR1 is SGHRS and CDR2 is YFSETQ. Trimming took 5 bases from V and 0 from J; bases not matched to a gene: 4. The CDR3 is 15 residues long. The CDR3 spells CASSFTSGSTDTQYF. The CDR3 nucleotides read TGCGCCAGCAGTTTTACTAGCGGGAGCACAGATACGCAGTATTTT.

The chain recombines TRBV18 with TRBJ2-7; TRBD1 matches 7 bases. The germline V gene encodes CDR1 KGHSH and CDR2 LQKENI. The CDR3 runs to 14 residues. V gave up 5 bases and J gave up 1 base; unmatched junction bases: 5. In DNA form, the CDR3 reads TGTGCCAGCTCATTCGGGACAGCGTCCTACGAGCAGTACTTC. This encodes CASSFGTASYEQYF.

The rearrangement joins TRBV9 to TRBJ2-3; the match to TRBD1 covers 8 bases. The germline CDR1 and CDR2 sequences are SGDLS and YYNGEE. The ends lost 0 bases at V and 4 bases at J; junction bases unmatched: 7. The CDR3 consists of 16 residues. Here the CDR3 DNA reads TGTGCCAGCAGCGTAGAGGACAGGGTTCCCGCAGATACGCAGTATTTT. Its protein is CASSVEDRVPADTQYF. The entire variable domain, with the rest obtained from reference TRBV9 and TRBJ2-3, is as follows: DSGVTQTPKHLITATGQRVTLRCSPRSGDLSVYWYQQSLDQGLQFLIQYYNGEERAKGNILERFSAQQFPDLHSELNLSSLELGDSALYFCASSVEDRVPADTQYFGPGTRLTVL.

The chain links TRBV3-1 (or the pseudogene TRBV3-2) to TRBJ2-7; TRBD2 matches 7 bases. V trimming: 4 bases; J trimming: 3 bases; junction bases outside the gene matches: 3. The CDR3 is 13 residues long. In germline, CDR1 is LGHDT, CDR2 YNNKEL (reference sequence). DNA for the CDR3: TGTGCCAGCAGCCCCCGGACTAGCTACGAGCAGTACTTC. It encodes CASSPRTSYEQYF.

This clone was found a few times. The chain couples TRBV18 to TRBJ2-3; perhaps TRBD1 as D (6 bases). Trimming stripped 8 bases from V and 3 bases from J, with 15 bases between. The germline gives CDR1 KGHSH, CDR2 LQKENI. CDR3 size: 14 residues. The CDR3 region has the DNA TGTGCCAGCCGAAAACAGGGAAGGACAGATACGCAGTATTTT. Translation: CASRKQGRTDTQYF. Based on the CDR3 plus reference TRBV18 and TRBJ2-3, the full variable domain is NAGVMQNPRHLVRRRGQEARLRCSPMKGHSHVYWYRQLPEEGLKFMVYLQKENIIDESGMPKERFSAEFPKEGPSILRIQQVVRGDSAAYFCASRKQGRTDTQYFGPGTRLTVL.

The chain recombines TRBV5-1 with TRBJ1-2; 9 bases match TRBD1. The CDR3 is made up of 16 amino acids. J gave up 4 bases and V 4 bases, and 11 bases lay outside the gene matches. The germline V gene has CDR1 SGHRS and CDR2 YFSETQ. The CDR3 bases are TGCGCCAGCAGCGCCTTTCCGGGACAGGGAGCCTATGGCTACACCTTC. It specifies CASSAFPGQGAYGYTF.

This clone was seen just once. V gene TRBV2 combines with J gene TRBJ2-1; TRBD2 agrees at 10 bases. The germline V gene encodes CDR1 SNHLY and CDR2 FYNNEI. This CDR3 contains 15 residues. The V gene end was trimmed by 3 bases and the J gene end by 12 bases; junction bases not matched to a gene: 11. CDR3: CASSDGVAGGWGQFF. The DNA for the CDR3 is TGTGCCAGCAGTGACGGGGTAGCGGGAGGCTGGGGGCAGTTCTTC.

V and J are TRBV10-1 and TRBJ2-1; D may be TRBD2 (6 bases). This CDR3 has 20 amino acids. Germline values: CDR1 WNHNN, CDR2 SYGVQD (reference sequence). Trimming stripped 1 base from V and 2 bases from J, with 24 bases between. The CDR3: CASSELFEPAGTSPYNEQFF. The DNA of the CDR3 is TGCGCCAGCAGTGAGTTGTTTGAACCGGCCGGGACTTCTCCCTACAATGAGCAGTTCTTC.

The V gene is TRBV28, the J gene TRBJ2-1, with 10 bases lining up with TRBD2. Trimming at V came to 5 bases and at J to 2 bases, leaving 6 bases not matched to a gene. The germline gives CDR1 MDHEN, CDR2 SYDVKM. The CDR3 extends over 16 amino acids. The CDR3: CASSRTSGPAYNEQFF. The CDR3 DNA sequence: TGTGCCAGCAGTCGGACTAGCGGCCCAGCCTACAATGAGCAGTTCTTC.

This chain joins TRBV28 and TRBJ1-2; 7 bases line up with TRBD1. The CDR3 sequence is 15 residues long. The V and J ends lost 5 bases and 0 bases, in that order; junction bases with no gene match: 6. The germline gives CDR1 MDHEN, CDR2 SYDVKM. This CDR3 reads CASSTDRRTNYGYTF. The CDR3 DNA follows: TGTGCCAGCAGTACGGACAGGCGCACTAACTATGGCTACACCTTC.

This chain joins TRBV5-1 and TRBJ2-2; 7 nucleotides match TRBD2. CDR1 and CDR2 (germline): SGHRS, YFSETQ. The V gene end was trimmed by 5 bases and the J gene end by 2 bases; junction bases not matched to a gene: 6. The CDR3 spans 15 residues. This CDR3 reads CASRAGTKNTGELFF. In DNA, the CDR3 is TGCGCCAGCAGGGCCGGGACTAAAAACACCGGGGAGCTGTTTTTT.

This chain links TRBV30 with TRBJ2-7, with 9 nucleotides matching TRBD1. Germline CDR1 GTSNPN, CDR2 SVGIG (reference sequence). The CDR3 length is 17 residues. After removal of 4 bases from V and 0 bases from J, the junction contained 13 bases not matched to a gene. CDR3 in amino acids: CAWIKGQQGAPSYEQYF. The CDR3 region has the DNA TGTGCCTGGATCAAAGGGCAACAGGGGGCTCCCTCCTACGAGCAGTACTTC.

The chain uses TRBV5-6 and TRBJ1-1, with TRBD1 matching 9 bases. This CDR3 contains 16 residues. The trim removed 2 bases at V and 0 bases at J, leaving 5 bases unmatched. CDR1 and CDR2 (germline): SGHDT, YYEEEE. The CDR3 DNA sequence: TGTGCCAGCAGCTTACTGGGACAGGGCCTGAACACTGAAGCTTTCTTT. It is translated as CASSLLGQGLNTEAFF.

This clone has a handful of counts. The V and J genes are TRBV15 and TRBJ1-2; 8 bases line up with TRBD1. Germline V gene sequence: CDR1 LNHNV, CDR2 YYDKDF (reference sequence). J lost 7 bases, V lost 0 bases, and 10 bases had no gene match. The CDR3 contains 16 residues. The chain's CDR3 is CATSREYAEGTGGYTF. The CDR3 nucleotides are TGTGCCACCAGCAGAGAATACGCCGAGGGGACAGGTGGCTACACCTTC.

The chain links TRBV19 to TRBJ2-1; 10 positions match TRBD2. V shed 3 bases, J shed 0 bases, and the junction held 8 bases outside the gene matches. Germline V gives CDR1 LNHDA, CDR2 SQIVND (reference sequence). The CDR3 spans 18 residues. The CDR3 sequence is CASSISAGGPNSYNEQFF. In DNA, the CDR3 is TGTGCCAGTAGTATTTCAGCGGGAGGGCCCAACTCCTACAATGAGCAGTTCTTC.